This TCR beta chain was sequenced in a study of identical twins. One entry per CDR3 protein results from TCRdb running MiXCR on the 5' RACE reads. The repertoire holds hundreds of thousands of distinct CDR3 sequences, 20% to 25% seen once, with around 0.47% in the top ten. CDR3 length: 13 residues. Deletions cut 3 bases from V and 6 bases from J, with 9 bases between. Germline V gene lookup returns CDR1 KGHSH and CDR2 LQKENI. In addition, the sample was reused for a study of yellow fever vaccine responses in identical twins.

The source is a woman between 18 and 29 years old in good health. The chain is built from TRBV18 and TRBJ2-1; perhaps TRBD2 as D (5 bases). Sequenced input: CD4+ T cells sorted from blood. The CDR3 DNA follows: TGTGCCAGCTCACCGCTAGCTTTCAATGAGCAGTTCTTC. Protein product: CASSPLAFNEQFF.